Listed below are T cell receptor beta chains from one sample, sequenced in a study of blood T cell repertoires in COVID-19. Clones were read by immunoSEQ multiplex PCR, and TCRdb kept only the in-frame ones, dropping some. The sample records about 81,000 clones, almost 90% being singletons. Input material: peripheral blood. Receptor source: a woman aged 80 or older with acute or convalescent COVID-19. The CDR3 runs from the conserved cysteine through the conserved F or W. A D gene is named only where the DNA matches it firmly. Clone size is shown for a subset of rows, as once, few, many or a class of expanded clone.

clone size | D gene | J gene | V gene | CDR3 DNA | CDR3 protein
. | . | TRBJ2-1 | TRBV10-3 | TGTGCCATCAGAAGCCGTACGGACAATGAGCAGTTCTTC | CAIRSRTDNEQFF
. | TRBD2 | TRBJ2-3 | TRBV4-2 | TGTGCCAGCAGCCAGCCGACTAGCTCAGATACGCAGTATTTT | CASSQPTSSDTQYF
. | TRBD2 | TRBJ2-3 | TRBV25-1 | TGTGCCAGCAGTGAATGGGGAGGGACAGATACGCAGTATTTT | CASSEWGGTDTQYF
once | . | TRBJ1-1 | TRBV4-3 | TGCGCCAGCAGCCGAGACCCAGGGGCTGAAGCTTTCTTT | CASSRDPGAEAFF
. | TRBD1 | TRBJ2-7 | TRBV14 | TGTGCCAGCAGCCAGCCGGGACAGGCTCCCTACGAGCAGTACTTC | CASSQPGQAPYEQYF
few | . | TRBJ1-1 | TRBV19 | TGTGCCAGTAGTCCCATACACGTTTTGAACACTGAAGCTTTCTTT | CASSPIHVLNTEAFF
. | . | TRBJ2-2 | TRBV6-6 | TGTGCCAGCACCCCAGGACAGCGTGGGGGGGAGCTGTTTTTT | CASTPGQRGGELFF
. | . | TRBJ1-1 | TRBV20-1 | TGCAGTGCTAGTCAAGCCCCTAACACTGAAGCTTTCTTT | CSASQAPNTEAFF
. | TRBD1 | TRBJ1-2 | TRBV27 | TGTGCCAGCAGTTCACGGACAGGGGATGGCTACACCTTC | CASSSRTGDGYTF
. | TRBD1 | TRBJ2-2 | TRBV19 | TGTGCCAGTAGCCGAAGGACAGGCTCGAACACCGGGGAGCTGTTTTTT | CASSRRTGSNTGELFF
. | . | TRBJ1-1 | TRBV6-1 | TGTGCCAGCAGTGAATGGGGAATGGGGCCGGAAGCTTTCTTT | CASSEWGMGPEAFF
once | TRBD2 | TRBJ2-7 | TRBV7-2 | TGTGCCAGCATCCCGACTAGCGGGACCTACGAGCAGTACTTC | CASIPTSGTYEQYF
. | TRBD1 | TRBJ2-3 | TRBV19 | TGTGCCAGTAGCGACAGGGTTGGCACAGATACGCAGTATTTT | CASSDRVGTDTQYF
. | . | TRBJ2-5 | TRBV27 | TGTGCCAGCAGTTCCCCAGGGGAGTCCCAGTACTTC | CASSSPGESQYF
. | . | TRBJ2-1 | TRBV7-2 | TGTGCCAGCAGCTTGTCGACTAGACTCAATGAGCAGTTCTTC | CASSLSTRLNEQFF
. | TRBD1 | TRBJ1-2 | TRBV6-6 | TGTGCCAGCACCTCGGACAGGGCAATTTCTAACTATGGCTACACCTTC | CASTSDRAISNYGYTF
. | . | TRBJ2-1 | TRBV4-3 | TGCGCCAGCAGCTTATCGGCGGGGGCCTTGGACAATGAGCAGTTCTTC | CASSLSAGALDNEQFF